This TCR beta chain was recovered during a study of OX40 agonist ivuxolimab in advanced cancers. V was clipped by 7 bases and J by 1 base, with 15 bases between them. The CDR3 loop spans 15 amino acids. Per germline, CDR1 SGHNT and CDR2 YENEEA. Some clones are missing from TCRdb's copy, which holds only in-frame ones; the method was immunoSEQ multiplex PCR. The sample shows nearly 50,000 clones, 88% of them seen only once. This clone turned up a few times. J is TRBJ2-3 and V is TRBV11-3; D possibly corresponds to TRBD1 (5 bases). The sample consisted of CD4+ or CD8+ T cells sorted from blood, taken in a trial of the OX40 agonist ivuxolimab. The clonotype originates from an adult with an advanced solid tumor such as melanoma, head and neck, liver or kidney cancer. CDR3 DNA: TGTGCCAGCACCCAGTGGGGCCCGGGCACAGATACGCAGTATTTT. Translated: CASTQWGPGTDTQYF. The full variable domain, rest sourced from reference TRBV11-3 and TRBJ2-3, is EAGVVQSPRYKIIEKKQPVAFWCNPISGHNTLYWYLQNLGQGPELLIRYENEEAVDDSQLPKDRFSAERLKGVDSTLKIQPAELGDSAVYLCASTQWGPGTDTQYFGPGTRLTVL.